These 26 T cell receptor beta chains were all obtained from the same sample, sequenced in a study of neurological immune-mediated disorders. MiXCR was run by TCRdb on the 5' RACE reads, yielding one entry per CDR3 protein. The top ten hold approximately 23% of the sample, which has over 45,000 distinct CDR3 sequences, roughly 26% seen once. Sequenced material: PBMCs. The source of these receptors is a woman in her 70s in good health.

This clonotype came up many times. The chain uses TRBV5-1 and TRBJ2-7; D call uncertain. The CDR3 totals 13 residues. The V gene lost 4 bases and the J gene lost 7 bases, with 15 bases spanning the gap. Germline V lookup: CDR1 SGHRS, CDR2 YFSETQ. CDR3 nucleotide sequence: TGCGCCAGCAGCGGACGTGGATTGGGGGAGCAGTACTTC. Its translation is CASSGRGLGEQYF.

This clonotype was observed many times. The J gene is TRBJ2-1, the V gene TRBV29-1; either TRBD1 or TRBD2 may fit D (6 bases each). The CDR3 is 13 residues long. With 6 bases removed from V and 8 bases from J, the gap between germline ends came to 17 bases. From germline, CDR1 is SQVTM and CDR2 ANQGSEA. DNA of the CDR3: TGCAGCGTAAAAAGGGGGGCGAGCGATGAGCAGTTCTTC. Translation gives CSVKRGASDEQFF.

The J gene is TRBJ2-2, the V gene TRBV12-3 or TRBV12-4; perhaps TRBD1 as D (6 bases). V lost 2 bases to trimming and J lost 5 bases, with 12 bases between them. This CDR3 is built from 15 residues. The DNA for the CDR3 is TGTGCCAGCAGTTTATTTGGACAGTGGACCGGGGAGCTGTTTTTT. It codes for CASSLFGQWTGELFF.

This clonotype has a handful of counts. The rearrangement uses TRBV9 and TRBJ2-2; no firm D call. CDR1 is SGDLS, CDR2 YYNGEE, per germline. This CDR3 region has 15 residues. V shed 0 bases and J shed 4 bases, with 10 bases lying between them. In nucleotides, the CDR3 is TGTGCCAGCAGCGTAGAAGGGTTCGGCACCGGGGAGCTGTTTTTT. Encoded protein: CASSVEGFGTGELFF. The variable domain in full, with the rest retrieved from reference TRBV9 and TRBJ2-2, is DSGVTQTPKHLITATGQRVTLRCSPRSGDLSVYWYQQSLDQGLQFLIQYYNGEERAKGNILERFSAQQFPDLHSELNLSSLELGDSALYFCASSVEGFGTGELFFGEGSRLTVL.

This clonotype was recorded only once. In nucleotides, the CDR3 is TGTGCCACCAGCAGAGATCTGGTCCCGGGGACTGAAGCTTTCTTT. It translates to CATSRDLVPGTEAFF. The chain links TRBV15 to TRBJ1-1; D call uncertain. The CDR3 has 15 residues. Between the trimmed V and J ends, which lost 0 bases and 5 bases, there was a span of 13 bases. CDR1 LNHNV and CDR2 YYDKDF come from the germline V gene (reference sequence).

A note on this clonotype: This likely comes from a read error, as the CDR3 has no conserved phenylalanine or tryptophan at its end. The chain links TRBV2 to TRBJ2-5; possibly TRBD1 for D (5 bases). Trimming removed 6 bases from V and 0 bases from J, with 5 bases in between. Germline V gives CDR1 SNHLY, CDR2 FYNNEI. The CDR3 spans 12 residues. The CDR3 nucleotides are TGTGCCAGCAGGGACAACCAAGAGACCCAGTACTTA. Amino acids: CASRDNQETQYL.

The J gene is TRBJ1-5, the V gene TRBV16; D is ambiguous. CDR3 length: 13 amino acids. Between the trimmed V and J ends, which lost 3 bases and 8 bases, there was a span of 11 bases. Germline V lookup: CDR1 KGHSY, CDR2 FQNENV. The CDR3 sequence: CASSQVNPEPQHF. The CDR3 bases are TGTGCCAGCAGCCAGGTCAACCCCGAGCCCCAGCATTTT.

V usage is TRBV5-1 and J usage is TRBJ1-1, with D possibly matching TRBD1 (5 bases). Trimming took 7 bases from V and 9 from J, leaving 22 bases between them. CDR1 and CDR2 (germline): SGHRS, YFSETQ. The CDR3 consists of 14 residues. The CDR3 nucleotides read TGCGCCAGCCGCGAAGCAGACAGACGACAGAAAGCTTTCTTT. It is translated as CASREADRRQKAFF.

This clonotype has just one count. Germline is not matched at one junction end, which may reflect a read error. This rearrangement joins TRBV28 to TRBJ2-5; D unresolved. CDR1 is MDHEN, CDR2 SYDVKM, per germline. This CDR3 is 14 amino acids long. The DNA for the CDR3 is TGTGCCAACAGTCTCACGTGGGCCGGTGAGACCCAGTACTTC. This encodes CANSLTWAGETQYF.

As for this clonotype: A read error may be the cause here, since a much bigger clone is one base away. V and J are TRBV6-6 and TRBJ2-1, with D perhaps TRBD1 (6 bases). In germline, CDR1 is MNHNY, CDR2 SVGAGI (reference sequence). The V end was cut by 10 bases, the J end by 2 bases, with 12 bases between. CDR3 size: 13 residues. The CDR3 coding sequence is TGTGCCACCGCAGGGGTTCCCTACAATGAGCAGTTCTTC. Its protein is CATAGVPYNEQFF.

The table lists this clonotype with a few counts. The chain recombines TRBV4-3 with TRBJ1-2; D remains ambiguous. Germline V gene sequence: CDR1 LGHNA, CDR2 YSLEER. V lost 4 bases and J lost 0, with 12 bases in between. This CDR3 has 15 amino acids. CDR3 bases: TGCGCCAGCAGCCCGTCCGCGCCTGCTAACTATGGCTACACCTTC. Amino acids: CASSPSAPANYGYTF.

This clonotype was seen repeatedly, ten times or more. This chain uses TRBV20-1 with TRBJ2-5; maybe TRBD1 (6 bases). Trimming removed 6 bases at V and 4 bases at J, with 15 bases between. Germline V gives CDR1 DFQATT, CDR2 SNEGSKA (reference sequence). This CDR3 comprises 13 residues. The CDR3 region is CSATGTGRETQYF. CDR3 in DNA: TGCAGTGCCACCGGCACAGGGAGAGAGACCCAGTACTTC.

At least ten counts were recorded for this clonotype. The CDR3 protein is CSAGLALYNEQFF. CDR3 coding DNA: TGCAGTGCTGGGCTAGCTCTATACAATGAGCAGTTCTTC. J is TRBJ2-1 and V is TRBV20-1; D is perhaps TRBD2 (5 bases). Trimming took off 5 bases at V and 4 bases at J, with 12 bases between the two ends. From germline, CDR1 is DFQATT and CDR2 SNEGSKA (reference sequence). CDR3 length equals 13 residues.

This rearrangement joins TRBV18 to TRBJ2-7, with 8 bases that match TRBD2. With V trimmed by 1 base and J by 4 bases, 9 bases remained unmatched. From germline, CDR1 is KGHSH and CDR2 LQKENI. This CDR3 contains 16 residues. The CDR3 protein is CASSPRGREGQYEQYF. CDR3 DNA: TGTGCCAGCTCACCACGGGGCCGGGAGGGACAATACGAGCAGTACTTC.

Ten or more counts support this clonotype. The chain links TRBV20-1 to TRBJ1-5; D gene ambiguous. CDR3 size: 13 residues. Germline V gene data show CDR1 as DFQATT and CDR2 as SNEGSKA (reference sequence). The germline V and J ends were trimmed by 3 bases and 4 bases, with 10 bases remaining between them. The CDR3 sequence is CSARESANQPQHF. The CDR3, as DNA: TGCAGTGCTAGGGAGTCGGCGAATCAGCCCCAGCATTTT.

The table lists this clonotype with many counts. V is TRBV9 and J is TRBJ1-2; the D gene is possibly TRBD1 (5 bases). This CDR3 comprises 13 residues. The V gene's germline CDR1 is SGDLS and CDR2 YYNGEE. The germline V and J ends were trimmed by 6 bases and 2 bases, with 11 bases remaining between them. The CDR3 here is CASTPGENYGYTF. For the CDR3, the DNA is TGTGCCAGCACGCCGGGGGAGAACTATGGCTACACCTTC.

This clonotype is categorized as medium-sized. The CDR3 DNA follows: TGTGCCAGCAGTTCAGACAGGTGGGAGACCCAGTACTTC. It encodes CASSSDRWETQYF. The chain joins TRBV27 to TRBJ2-5, with TRBD1 as a possible D gene (6 bases). CDR1 MNHEY and CDR2 SMNVEV come from the germline V gene (reference sequence). V lost 4 bases to trimming and J lost 5 bases, with 11 bases between them. The CDR3 is 13 amino acids.

Here the CDR3 reads CASSDSSSGSTDTQYF. For the CDR3, the DNA is TGTGCCAGCAGTGACTCTTCTAGCGGGTCCACAGATACGCAGTATTTT. The chain uses TRBV6-4 and TRBJ2-3, with 8 bases aligning to TRBD2. The J segment lost 2 bases and the V segment lost 0 bases, leaving 4 bases of the junction unmatched. Per germline, CDR1 MRHNA and CDR2 SNTAGT. CDR3 size: 16 residues.

The chain combines TRBV30 with TRBJ1-1, with D maybe TRBD1 (5 bases). Trimming took off 3 bases at V and 6 bases at J, with 8 bases between the two ends. Germline V gives CDR1 GTSNPN, CDR2 SVGIG (reference sequence). The CDR3 has 11 amino acids. In DNA, the CDR3 is TGTGCCTGGAGAGGGGAGGCTGAAGCTTTCTTT. Its translation is CAWRGEAEAFF.

The chain joins TRBV20-1 to TRBJ2-7; D gene unclear. V shed 5 bases and J shed 5 bases, with 16 bases lying between them. From germline, CDR1 is DFQATT and CDR2 SNEGSKA (reference sequence). This CDR3 spans 13 amino acids. The CDR3 nucleotides read TGCAGTGCTCCGGTCCTGGCAGGAAACGAGCAGTACTTC. Translating gives CSAPVLAGNEQYF.

This clonotype was counted many times. This rearrangement joins TRBV5-5 to TRBJ1-5; D gene unclear. The CDR3 is 15 residues long. The V gene lost 4 bases and the J gene lost 3 bases, with 14 bases spanning the gap. Germline-derived CDR1 and CDR2 are SGHKS and YYEKEE (reference sequence). In DNA form, the CDR3 reads TGTGCCAGCAGCCCCACACTGCAGAACAATCAGCCCCAGCATTTT. As protein: CASSPTLQNNQPQHF.

This clonotype was seen repeatedly, ten times or more. The chain combines TRBV20-1 with TRBJ2-5, with D perhaps assigned TRBD1 or TRBD2 (5 bases each). The CDR3 loop spans 15 amino acids. V shed 3 bases and J shed 5 bases, with 19 bases lying between them. Germline V gene lookup returns CDR1 DFQATT and CDR2 SNEGSKA (reference sequence). CDR3 protein: CSARENPEGMETQYF. In nucleotides, the CDR3 is TGCAGTGCTAGGGAAAATCCCGAGGGGATGGAGACCCAGTACTTC.

The V and J genes are TRBV5-5 and TRBJ2-1, with unresolved D. Trimming shortened V by 0 bases and J by 15 bases, and 13 bases separated the two germline ends. This CDR3 spans 12 amino acids. CDR1 and CDR2 from the germline V gene are SGHKS and YYEKEE (reference sequence). DNA for the CDR3: TGTGCCAGCAGCTTGGACACCTCAATAAGGTTCTTC. Residues: CASSLDTSIRFF.

The rearrangement uses TRBV10-3 and TRBJ1-1, with D uncertain. CDR1 is ENHRY and CDR2 is SYGVKD in the germline V gene. V shed 2 bases and J shed 0 bases, with 10 bases lying between them. The length of the CDR3 is 15 residues. CDR3 sequence reads: CAISEAGSMNTEAFF. The CDR3 nucleotides read TGTGCCATCAGTGAGGCGGGATCCATGAACACTGAAGCTTTCTTT.

The genes are TRBV5-1 and TRBJ2-5; unclear D gene. Deletions cut 4 bases from V and 2 bases from J, with 15 bases between. CDR3 length: 15 residues. Germline CDR1 is SGHRS and CDR2 is YFSETQ. This CDR3 reads CASSPTRLGQETQYF. CDR3 bases: TGCGCCAGCAGCCCGACCCGCCTGGGGCAAGAGACCCAGTACTTC.

The chain employs TRBV25-1 and TRBJ2-5, with a weak D call TRBD2 (5 bases). The CDR3 totals 13 residues. Deletions cut 7 bases from V and 5 bases from J, with 14 bases between. CDR1 MGHDK and CDR2 SYGVNS come from the germline V gene. The CDR3 loop is CASNGIDGETQYF. The CDR3 DNA is TGTGCCAGCAACGGGATAGATGGGGAGACCCAGTACTTC.